This TCR beta chain came from a study of blood T cells in healthy people across ages. Per individual sample, total RNA of at least 5.5 micrograms was extracted. The CDR3 is made up of 14 amino acids. Comments on this clonotype: One end of the junction does not line up with germline, which may come from a read error.

A second PCR of about 7 to 12 cycles used a sample-barcoded 5' primer and a J-beta primer mix. TCRdb reprocessed the 5' RACE reads with MiXCR, giving one entry per CDR3 protein. The data contain approximately 810,000 distinct CDR3 sequences, 35% to 40% of them singletons. Sequencing input: blood. The chain links TRBV12-3 or TRBV12-4 to TRBJ2-3; 7 bases are shared with TRBD2. The clonotype originates from a man younger than 35 in good health. The CDR3 region has the DNA TGTGCCGGCAGCTCTAGCGGCCGGGTGGATACGCAGTATTTT. Amino acid sequence: CAGSSSGRVDTQYF.